The clone carrying this T cell receptor (beta chain) has at least ten counts. Its antigen is not identified. The sample is drawn from a study of neurological immune-mediated disorders. Study-level findings and limits: The repertoires of 18 of 34 multiple sclerosis patients fell into one related-CDR3 cluster (a possible signature) under phylogenetic grouping.

The CDR3 has 13 amino acids. The V end was cut by 0 bases, the J end by 8 bases, with 7 bases between. Germline loops: CDR1 SGHTA, CDR2 FQGNSA. TCRdb reprocessed the 5' RACE reads with MiXCR, giving one entry per CDR3 protein. The table records 50,000 to 60,000 distinct CDR3 sequences, 3% to 4.5% of them present only once. The J gene is TRBJ1-4, the V gene TRBV7-2; D remains unclear. Sample: CD4+ T cells from blood. This TCR was sampled from a woman in her thirties or forties with multiple sclerosis. DNA of the CDR3: TGTGCCAGCAGCTTAGCGGTGACAGAAAAACTGTTTTTT. It codes for CASSLAVTEKLFF.